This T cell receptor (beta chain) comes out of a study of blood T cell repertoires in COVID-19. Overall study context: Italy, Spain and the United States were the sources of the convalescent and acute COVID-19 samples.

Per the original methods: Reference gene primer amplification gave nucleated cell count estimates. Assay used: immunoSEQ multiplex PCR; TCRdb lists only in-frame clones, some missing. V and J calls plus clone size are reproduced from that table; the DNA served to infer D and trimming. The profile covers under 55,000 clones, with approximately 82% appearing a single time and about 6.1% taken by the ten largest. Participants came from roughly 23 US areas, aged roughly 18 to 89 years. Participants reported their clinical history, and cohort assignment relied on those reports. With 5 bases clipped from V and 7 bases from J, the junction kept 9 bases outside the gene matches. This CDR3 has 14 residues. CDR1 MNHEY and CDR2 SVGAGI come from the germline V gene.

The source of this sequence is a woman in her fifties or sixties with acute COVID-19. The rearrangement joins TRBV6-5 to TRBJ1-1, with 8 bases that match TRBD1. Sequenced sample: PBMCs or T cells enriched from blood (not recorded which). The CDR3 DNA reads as TGTGCCAGCAGTCCTACAGGGGGTAGGCTTGAAGCTTTCTTT. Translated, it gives CASSPTGGRLEAFF.